The next 20 T cell receptor beta chains were all read from a single sample in a study of cytomegalovirus exposure and HLA in healthy donors. 60 Vbeta and 13 Jbeta primers were used in PCR. The repertoire was sequenced with immunoSEQ multiplex PCR; TCRdb's copy has only in-frame clones and lacks some. Of 95,000 to 150,000 clones in the sample, 81% are singletons; the top ten hold roughly 2.2%. Sequencing was done on a sample of PBMCs. Receptors originate from a woman aged 40-49 years in good health and CMV-seronegative.

The chain uses TRBV28 and TRBJ1-5, with 8 bases fitting TRBD1. The CDR3 covers 16 residues. Per the germline V gene, CDR1 is MDHEN and CDR2 is SYDVKM. The trim removed 3 bases at V and 1 base at J, leaving 5 bases unmatched. The CDR3 region has the DNA TGTGCCAGCAGTTTCCGGACAGGGATAAGCAATCAGCCCCAGCATTTT. This codes for CASSFRTGISNQPQHF.

The chain uses TRBV6-5 and TRBJ2-2, with 10 bases fitting TRBD2. V shed 6 bases, J shed 4 bases, and the junction held 2 bases outside the gene matches. CDR3 size: 14 residues. Per the germline V gene, CDR1 is MNHEY and CDR2 is SVGAGI. The CDR3 nucleotides read TGTGCCAGCAGGGTAGCGGGGGGCACCGGGGAGCTGTTTTTT. Its translation is CASRVAGGTGELFF.

The rearrangement joins TRBV19 to TRBJ1-1; no definite D call. CDR1 is LNHDA, CDR2 SQIVND, per germline (reference sequence). The V gene lost 3 bases and the J gene lost 1 base, with 9 bases spanning the gap. CDR3 length: 14 amino acids. In DNA form, the CDR3 reads TGTGCCAGTAGTATGGCCAGGTCGAACACTGAAGCTTTCTTT. Translated, it gives CASSMARSNTEAFF.

This clone was found a few times. This chain connects TRBV5-4 to TRBJ2-3; D may be TRBD2 (5 bases). CDR1 is SGHNT and CDR2 is YYREEE in the germline V gene (reference sequence). The CDR3 has 16 residues. V was clipped by 4 bases and J by 4 bases, with 19 bases between them. Here the CDR3 reads CASSEQGAVGADTQYF. CDR3 nucleotide sequence: TGTGCCAGCAGCGAACAAGGAGCGGTAGGCGCAGATACGCAGTATTTT.

The V gene is TRBV5-1, the J gene TRBJ2-1, with 12 nucleotides matching TRBD2. With V trimmed by 5 bases and J by 4 bases, 4 bases remained unmatched. CDR3 length equals 15 residues. Germline assignment: CDR1 SGHRS and CDR2 YFSETQ. CDR3 sequence (DNA): TGCGCCAGCAGGAGCCTAGCGGGAGGGTACAATGAGCAGTTCTTC. Its translation is CASRSLAGGYNEQFF.

The chain combines TRBV5-1 with TRBJ2-5; 8 nucleotides match TRBD2. J lost 4 bases, V lost 3 bases, and 5 bases had no gene match. This CDR3 region has 14 residues. Germline CDR1 and CDR2: SGHRS and YFSETQ. This CDR3 reads CASSSRGGGETQYF. Written as DNA, the CDR3 is TGCGCCAGCAGCTCCCGGGGGGGCGGAGAGACCCAGTACTTC.

The gene calls are TRBV28 and TRBJ1-1, with a possible D match to TRBD1 (6 bases). This CDR3 spans 13 amino acids. Germline V gene lookup returns CDR1 MDHEN and CDR2 SYDVKM. Trimming cost V 7 bases and J 1 base, with 10 bases left between them. The CDR3 DNA reads TGTGCCAGCAAGGGCAGGGGGAACACTGAAGCTTTCTTT. Translating it yields CASKGRGNTEAFF.

J is TRBJ2-2 and V is TRBV6-6; 10 bases agree with TRBD2. This CDR3 has 16 amino acids. The V segment lost 4 bases and the J segment 4 bases; nucleotides outside the gene matches: 6. In germline, CDR1 is MNHNY, CDR2 SVGAGI (reference sequence). The CDR3 region is CASSWGRLAGTGELFF. CDR3 nucleotides: TGTGCCAGCAGTTGGGGGAGACTAGCGGGCACCGGGGAGCTGTTTTTT.

The genes are TRBV6-1 and TRBJ1-2; D is perhaps TRBD1 (5 bases). The CDR3 spans 14 residues. Trimming took 1 base from V and 4 from J, leaving 10 bases between them. Looked up from germline, CDR1 is MNHNS and CDR2 is SASEGT. CDR3 in amino acids: CASSEGAGPYGYTF. The DNA of the CDR3 is TGTGCCAGCAGTGAAGGGGCAGGGCCCTATGGCTACACCTTC.

The chain joins TRBV19 to TRBJ2-2; perhaps TRBD1 as D (6 bases). This CDR3 spans 14 amino acids. Between the trimmed V and J ends, which lost 4 bases and 4 bases, there was a span of 10 bases. Per the germline V gene, CDR1 is LNHDA and CDR2 is SQIVND (reference sequence). The CDR3 DNA follows: TGTGCCAGTAGTAACGACAGGACCACCGGGGAGCTGTTTTTT. Its translation: CASSNDRTTGELFF.

The gene calls are TRBV9 and TRBJ2-3, with 11 positions matching TRBD1. There are 15 residues in the CDR3. With 3 bases clipped from V and 4 bases from J, the junction kept 4 bases outside the gene matches. CDR1 is SGDLS and CDR2 is YYNGEE in the germline V gene. CDR3 loop: CASSGGQGGADTQYF. The CDR3 bases are TGTGCCAGCAGCGGGGGACAGGGGGGAGCAGATACGCAGTATTTT.

The gene calls are TRBV4-3 and TRBJ2-1, with TRBD2 matching over 12 bases. The CDR3 sequence is 17 residues long. Per the germline V gene, CDR1 is LGHNA and CDR2 is YSLEER. The V and J ends lost 4 bases and 4 bases, in that order; junction bases with no gene match: 8. The CDR3 DNA is TGCGCCAGCAGCCCGACTAGCGGGAGCTCGCTTTACAATGAGCAGTTCTTC. Protein sequence: CASSPTSGSSLYNEQFF.

This clone turned up a few times. The chain carries TRBV6-6 and TRBJ2-1; TRBD2 is a possible D gene (5 bases). The CDR3 is made up of 12 amino acids. Germline V gives CDR1 MNHNY, CDR2 SVGAGI (reference sequence). V lost 3 bases to trimming and J lost 7 bases, with 7 bases between them. The CDR3 loop reads CASSYTGNEQFF. DNA of the CDR3: TGTGCCAGCAGTTATACGGGGAATGAGCAGTTCTTC.

This chain connects TRBV15 to TRBJ2-1; TRBD2 matches at 12 bases. The CDR3 extends over 20 amino acids. Germline V CDR1 and CDR2: LNHNV, YYDKDF (reference sequence). V shed 1 base, J shed 0 bases, and the junction held 10 bases outside the gene matches. CDR3 sequence: CATSRVTSGSASPSYNEQFF. CDR3 bases: TGTGCCACCAGCAGAGTGACTAGCGGGAGTGCAAGCCCCTCCTACAATGAGCAGTTCTTC.

The chain uses TRBV2 and TRBJ1-1; D remains unclear. V was cut by 4 bases and J by 1 base, with 10 bases left in between. The CDR3 extends over 14 amino acids. Germline CDR1 SNHLY, CDR2 FYNNEI. CDR3 sequence (DNA): TGTGCCAGCAGTGTTTTAGAGGGGAACACTGAAGCTTTCTTT. This codes for CASSVLEGNTEAFF.

This chain joins TRBV4-2 and TRBJ2-1; TRBD2 agrees at 12 bases. CDR1 LGHNA and CDR2 YNFKEQ come from the germline V gene. After removal of 0 bases from V and 4 bases from J, the junction contained 7 bases not matched to a gene. CDR3 size: 18 residues. CDR3 in DNA: TGTGCCAGCAGCCAAGAAGGGGAACTAGCGGGGGGATACAATGAGCAGTTCTTC. It translates to CASSQEGELAGGYNEQFF.

On this clone: This same CDR3 is encoded by further DNA sequences in the sample. The chain employs TRBV2 and TRBJ2-5, with D tentatively TRBD2 (5 bases). The CDR3 runs to 14 residues. Per germline, CDR1 SNHLY and CDR2 FYNNEI. Trimming cost V 4 bases and J 1 base, with 10 bases left between them. CDR3 coding DNA: TGTGCCAGCAGTGTTCGGAGGAGCCAAGAGACCCAGTACTTC. This sequence encodes CASSVRRSQETQYF. The entire variable domain, with the rest obtained from reference TRBV2 and TRBJ2-5, is as follows: EPEVTQTPSHQVTQMGQEVILRCVPISNHLYFYWYRQILGQKVEFLVSFYNNEISEKSEIFDDQFSVERPDGSNFTLKIRSTKLEDSAMYFCASSVRRSQETQYFGPGTRLLVL.

This clone is a singleton in its sample. The chain carries TRBV11-3 and TRBJ2-7; perhaps TRBD1 as D (5 bases). V shed 2 bases and J shed 6 bases, with 11 bases lying between them. Germline CDR1 is SGHNT and CDR2 is YENEEA. CDR3 size: 13 residues. The chain's CDR3 is CASSLQGRGEQYF. The CDR3 nucleotides are TGTGCCAGCAGCTTACAGGGAAGAGGCGAGCAGTACTTC.

This chain uses TRBV7-2 with TRBJ2-1; no reliable D call. Germline CDR1 and CDR2: SGHTA and FQGNSA. The V end lost 10 bases, the J end lost 2 bases, and 12 bases lay between the germline ends. CDR3 length equals 13 residues. The chain's CDR3 is CAISKFPYNEQFF. The CDR3 bases are TGTGCCATCTCTAAGTTTCCCTACAATGAGCAGTTCTTC. The variable domain in full, completed from reference TRBV7-2 and TRBJ2-1, reads GAGVSQSPSNKVTEKGKDVELRCDPISGHTALYWYRQSLGQGLEFLIYFQGNSAPDKSGLPSDRFSAERTGGSVSTLTIQRTQQEDSAVYLCAISKFPYNEQFFGPGTRLTVL.

The V and J genes are TRBV5-8 and TRBJ2-2; D perhaps matches TRBD1 (5 bases). Germline assignment: CDR1 SGHTS and CDR2 YDEGEE. The CDR3 loop spans 13 amino acids. Deletions cut 5 bases from V and 6 bases from J, with 11 bases between. DNA for the CDR3: TGTGCCAGCAGTTCAGGGTTTGCCGGGGAGCTGTTTTTT. Protein product: CASSSGFAGELFF.